This T cell receptor (beta chain) derives from a study of cytomegalovirus exposure and HLA in healthy donors. A note on this clone: Its target is unknown.

Primers for the PCR totalled 60 Vbeta and 13 Jbeta. Measured with immunoSEQ multiplex PCR; TCRdb has only the in-frame clones, and not every one. The sample carries 200,000 to 250,000 clones, approximately 90% recorded once. Germline V CDR1 and CDR2: SGHTA, FQGNSA. The CDR3 length is 17 residues. V was pared by 5 bases and J by 0 bases, with 10 bases of the junction left unmatched. Study-level findings and limits: The study designated around 150 TCR beta chains cytomegalovirus-associated.

Sequencing was carried out using PBMCs. V is TRBV7-2 and J is TRBJ2-4, with 7 bases matching TRBD2. The TCR was taken from a woman aged 18-35 years in good health and CMV-seronegative. DNA of the CDR3: TGTGCCAGCAGCGTCTCGGGGGGACCCATAGCCAAAAACATTCAGTACTTC. It encodes CASSVSGGPIAKNIQYF.